These 32 T cell receptor beta chains originate from one sample sequenced in a study of T cells in localized non-small cell lung cancer. Using immunoSEQ multiplex PCR, the repertoire was profiled, and TCRdb retains in-frame clones only, with some absent. This table has under 60,000 clones, roughly 89% appearing once. Sample: peripheral blood, taken before any cancer treatment. The receptors shown here come from a male donor aged 60 or over with stage III squamous cell lung carcinoma.

The chain links TRBV18 to TRBJ1-3; TRBD1 matches 10 bases. V dropped 1 base and J dropped 0; count of bases not matched to a gene: 15. CDR3 length equals 21 residues. Germline CDR1 KGHSH, CDR2 LQKENI. The CDR3 bases are TGTGCCAGCTCACCACGGTTAATTGGGACAGGGGAATCCCGCTCTGGAAACACCATATATTTT. It specifies CASSPRLIGTGESRSGNTIYF.

CDR3 in amino acids: CASSKAGGQGANREQFF. CDR3 DNA sequence: TGTGCCAGCAGCAAAGCGGGAGGACAGGGGGCGAATCGTGAGCAGTTCTTC. The rearrangement links TRBV21-1 to TRBJ2-1; the table's D call of TRBD1 was not tested on the DNA. TRBV21-1 constitutes a pseudogene. This CDR3 is built from 17 residues.

This chain connects TRBV5-1 to TRBJ2-7; 11 bases map to TRBD1. Germline trimming cut 6 bases from V and 2 bases from J; bases unmatched to any gene: 4. The CDR3 is made up of 14 amino acids. Germline V gene data show CDR1 as SGHRS and CDR2 as YFSETQ. The CDR3 nucleotides read TGCGCCAGCACCCTGGGACAGGGGGCCTACGAGCAGTACTTC. It specifies CASTLGQGAYEQYF.

V and J are TRBV11-2 and TRBJ2-1; 10 bases match TRBD2. The germline V gene has CDR1 SGHAT and CDR2 FQNNGV. CDR3 length: 15 amino acids. V was pared by 3 bases and J by 10 bases, with 9 bases of the junction left unmatched. CDR3: CASSLGSGRMEEQFF. CDR3 DNA sequence: TGTGCCAGCAGCTTGGGTAGCGGGAGGATGGAAGAGCAGTTCTTC. Full variable domain (remainder filled in from reference TRBV11-2 and TRBJ2-1): EAGVAQSPRYKIIEKRQSVAFWCNPISGHATLYWYQQILGQGPKLLIQFQNNGVVDDSQLPKDRFSAERLKGVDSTLKIQPAKLEDSAVYLCASSLGSGRMEEQFFGPGTRLTVL.

The gene calls are TRBV19 and TRBJ1-5; a weak D match, TRBD1 (6 bases). The length of the CDR3 is 17 residues. V was pared by 0 bases and J by 0 bases, with 12 bases between. Germline CDR1 LNHDA, CDR2 SQIVND (reference sequence). The CDR3 here is CASSIEAGQHSNQPQHF. In nucleotides, the CDR3 is TGTGCCAGTAGTATAGAGGCCGGACAGCATAGCAATCAGCCCCAGCATTTT.

The chain uses TRBV9 and TRBJ1-5; tentative D call: TRBD1 (6 bases). Germline V gives CDR1 SGDLS, CDR2 YYNGEE. This CDR3 comprises 16 residues. The V gene lost 0 bases and the J gene lost 2 bases, with 12 bases spanning the gap. The CDR3 here is CASSVDPGVGNQPQHF. The DNA of the CDR3 is TGTGCCAGCAGCGTAGACCCAGGGGTTGGCAATCAGCCCCAGCATTTT.

This chain links TRBV27 with TRBJ2-2; D uncertain. In germline, CDR1 is MNHEY, CDR2 SMNVEV (reference sequence). The CDR3 is 14 residues long. Trimming removed 4 bases from V and 4 bases from J, with 10 bases in between. The CDR3 nucleotides are TGTGCCAGCAGTTCCCCCGCCGGCACCGGGGAGCTGTTTTTT. Its protein product is CASSSPAGTGELFF.

The rearrangement joins TRBV11-2 to TRBJ1-1; maybe TRBD1 (5 bases). The CDR3 has 13 amino acids. V lost 6 bases and J 5 bases, leaving 13 bases between the germline ends. Per the germline V gene, CDR1 is SGHAT and CDR2 is FQNNGV. The CDR3 reads CASSVQGNTEAFF. CDR3 DNA: TGTGCCAGCAGTGTGCAGGGTAATACTGAAGCTTTCTTT.

The V and J genes are TRBV18 and TRBJ2-2; D possibly corresponds to TRBD1 (5 bases). Germline V gene data show CDR1 as KGHSH and CDR2 as LQKENI. V dropped 2 bases and J dropped 8 bases, with 9 bases sitting between them. This CDR3 region has 13 residues. This CDR3 is CASSPGATGELFF. The CDR3 region has the DNA TGTGCCAGCTCACCAGGGGCGACGGGGGAGCTGTTTTTT. Supplemented by reference TRBV18 and TRBJ2-2, the full variable domain reads NAGVMQNPRHLVRRRGQEARLRCSPMKGHSHVYWYRQLPEEGLKFMVYLQKENIIDESGMPKERFSAEFPKEGPSILRIQQVVRGDSAAYFCASSPGATGELFFGEGSRLTVL.

The chain has TRBV9 and TRBJ2-7, with D hard to call. Germline V gene lookup returns CDR1 SGDLS and CDR2 YYNGEE. CDR3 size: 13 residues. V lost 0 bases and J 3 bases, leaving 7 bases between the germline ends. CDR3 loop: CASSVAFNYEQYF. CDR3 nucleotides: TGTGCCAGCAGCGTAGCTTTTAACTACGAGCAGTACTTC.

The rearrangement joins TRBV27 to TRBJ2-1; D is undetermined. The CDR3 runs 14 residues. Trimming stripped 3 bases from V and 10 bases from J, with 16 bases between. The V gene's germline CDR1 is MNHEY and CDR2 SMNVEV (reference sequence). The CDR3 nucleotides are TGTGCCAGCAGTTTTCCCCCGATCGACGGGGAGCAGTTCTTC. Its translation is CASSFPPIDGEQFF.

This sequence joins TRBV5-1 and TRBJ2-1; 8 nucleotides match TRBD1. The CDR3 spans 15 residues. Germline CDR1 SGHRS, CDR2 YFSETQ. V gave up 7 bases and J gave up 2 bases; unmatched junction bases: 8. The CDR3 is CASARGQGTYNEQFF. DNA for the CDR3: TGCGCCAGCGCCCGCGGACAGGGTACCTACAATGAGCAGTTCTTC. Using reference TRBV5-1 and TRBJ2-1 for the parts outside the CDR3, the full variable domain is KAGVTQTPRYLIKTRGQQVTLSCSPISGHRSVSWYQQTPGQGLQFLFEYFSETQRNKGNFPGRFSGRQFSNSRSEMNVSTLELGDSALYLCASARGQGTYNEQFFGPGTRLTVL.

V gene TRBV11-3 combines with J gene TRBJ2-1; 10 bases map to TRBD2. CDR1 SGHNT and CDR2 YENEEA come from the germline V gene. The CDR3 is made up of 19 amino acids. V shed 0 bases and J 7 bases; nucleotides not matched to a gene: 15. In nucleotides, the CDR3 is TGTGCCAGCAGCTTAGAGTCCCCCCCAGCGGGGGGGAGTGGGAATGAGCAGTTCTTC. Its translation: CASSLESPPAGGSGNEQFF.

The chain uses TRBV7-9 and TRBJ2-7; 9 bases agree with TRBD1. The germline V gene encodes CDR1 SEHNR and CDR2 FQNEAQ (reference sequence). The CDR3 spans 14 residues. V gave up 10 bases and J gave up 0 bases; unmatched junction bases: 7. CDR3 sequence reads: CAIYPGQGSYEQYF. The CDR3, as DNA: TGTGCCATCTACCCGGGACAGGGCTCCTACGAGCAGTACTTC. The full variable domain, its missing parts supplied by reference TRBV7-9 and TRBJ2-7, is DTGVSQNPRHKITKRGQNVTFRCDPISEHNRLYWYRQTLGQGPEFLTYFQNEAQLEKSRLLSDRFSAERPKGSFSTLEIQRTEQGDSAMYLCAIYPGQGSYEQYFGPGTRLTVT.

The chain has TRBV2 and TRBJ1-5; the D is unclear. This CDR3 spans 14 amino acids. Germline CDR1 is SNHLY and CDR2 is FYNNEI. Trimming took 5 bases from V and 0 from J, leaving 8 bases between them. CDR3 residues: CASSQKYSNQPQHF. The CDR3 nucleotides are TGTGCCAGCAGTCAGAAGTATAGCAATCAGCCCCAGCATTTT.

The V call is TRBV5-1, the J call TRBJ1-2, with 7 bases matching TRBD1. Germline CDR1 reads SGHRS; CDR2 reads YFSETQ. Germline trimming cut 0 bases from V and 5 bases from J; bases unmatched to any gene: 4. CDR3 length: 14 residues. The chain's CDR3 is CASSLEGASYGYTF. In nucleotides, the CDR3 is TGCGCCAGCAGCTTGGAGGGGGCGAGTTATGGCTACACCTTC.

The V gene is TRBV6-5, the J gene TRBJ1-6; D gene uncertain. Germline assignment: CDR1 MNHEY and CDR2 SVGAGI. Trimming removed 6 bases from V and 10 bases from J, with 16 bases in between. This CDR3 is 14 amino acids long. CDR3 DNA sequence: TGTGCCAGCAGGGTGGACCCGGGAAGGTCACCCCTCCACTTT. Its protein is CASRVDPGRSPLHF.

The rearrangement links TRBV6-5 to TRBJ1-4; D perhaps matches TRBD1 (6 bases). This CDR3 is built from 15 residues. Germline CDR1 reads MNHEY; CDR2 reads SVGAGI. V was cut by 2 bases and J by 3 bases, with 10 bases left in between. The CDR3 DNA reads TGTGCCAGCAGTTACCTCCAGGGGCCTAATGAAAAACTGTTTTTT. Translating gives CASSYLQGPNEKLFF.

The V gene is TRBV9, the J gene TRBJ2-7, with TRBD1 matching 9 bases. The CDR3 runs 16 residues. The V segment lost 0 bases and the J segment 5 bases; nucleotides outside the gene matches: 9. From germline, CDR1 is SGDLS and CDR2 YYNGEE. In DNA, the CDR3 is TGTGCCAGCAGCGTAGAGCTCGGGACAGGGTTAGACGAGCAGTACTTC. Its translation is CASSVELGTGLDEQYF.

The chain combines TRBV28 with TRBJ1-1, with 7 bases aligning to TRBD1. CDR1 MDHEN and CDR2 SYDVKM come from the germline V gene. V shed 6 bases and J 2 bases; nucleotides not matched to a gene: 15. The length of the CDR3 is 17 residues. This chain's CDR3 is CASSLVPGQPLNTEAFF. CDR3 in DNA: TGTGCCAGCAGCCTCGTCCCGGGACAGCCTTTAAACACTGAAGCTTTCTTT.

The V and J genes are TRBV30 and TRBJ2-1; 9 bases match TRBD2. V lost 2 bases to trimming and J lost 5 bases; unmatched junction nucleotides: 7. CDR1 and CDR2 (germline): GTSNPN, SVGIG (reference sequence). CDR3 length: 15 amino acids. The CDR3 DNA reads as TGTGCCTGGAGTCATAAGGGACTAGCCGACAATGAGCAGTTCTTC. Protein: CAWSHKGLADNEQFF.

This sequence joins TRBV11-2 and TRBJ2-7; D may be TRBD1 or TRBD2 (5 bases each). The length of the CDR3 is 14 residues. V shed 1 base and J shed 3 bases, with 10 bases lying between them. Germline V lookup: CDR1 SGHAT, CDR2 FQNNGV. CDR3 bases: TGTGCCAGCAGCTTAGCAGGGAGTAGCTACGAGCAGTACTTC. Its translation: CASSLAGSSYEQYF.

The chain uses TRBV28 and TRBJ1-2; D gene ambiguous. The germline V gene has CDR1 MDHEN and CDR2 SYDVKM. Trimming removed 6 bases from V and 2 bases from J, with 4 bases in between. The CDR3 spans 11 residues. The CDR3 DNA is TGTGCCAGCAGCCGGAACTATGGCTACACCTTC. Its protein is CASSRNYGYTF.

This rearrangement joins TRBV15 to TRBJ2-5; perhaps TRBD2 as D (6 bases). Trimming cost V 1 base and J 5 bases, with 8 bases left between them. The CDR3 has 13 residues. From germline, CDR1 is LNHNV and CDR2 YYDKDF (reference sequence). The CDR3 region is CATSRATRETQYF. DNA for the CDR3: TGTGCCACCAGCAGAGCGACTAGGGAGACCCAGTACTTC.

The CDR3 loop reads CASSIPNPVKLFF. The DNA for the CDR3 is TGTGCCAGTAGTATCCCAAACCCAGTCAAACTGTTTTTT. This chain joins TRBV19 and TRBJ1-4; D call uncertain. This CDR3 contains 13 residues. CDR1 and CDR2 (germline): LNHDA, SQIVND (reference sequence). Trimming left V 3 bases short and J 11 bases short, with 13 bases between.

This clone was seen once. This sequence joins TRBV7-6 and TRBJ2-7; maybe TRBD2 (5 bases). Germline CDR1 is SGHVS and CDR2 is FNYEAQ. The CDR3 has 12 amino acids. Trimming pared 5 bases from V and 7 bases from J, leaving 12 bases between. CDR3 amino acids: CASSQPGREQYF. CDR3 nucleotides: TGTGCCAGCAGCCAACCGGGGAGAGAGCAGTACTTC.

The chain combines TRBV2 with TRBJ2-5; unclear D gene. The V end lost 7 bases, the J end lost 1 base, and 10 bases lay between the germline ends. The CDR3 extends over 13 amino acids. CDR1 and CDR2 (germline): SNHLY, FYNNEI. This CDR3 is CASIRVPQETQYF. CDR3 in DNA: TGTGCCAGCATACGAGTCCCCCAAGAGACCCAGTACTTC.

The J gene is TRBJ2-3, the V gene TRBV6-1, with a possible D match to TRBD1 (6 bases). V lost 1 base to trimming and J lost 1 base, with 9 bases between them. From germline, CDR1 is MNHNS and CDR2 SASEGT. The length of the CDR3 is 15 residues. CDR3 coding DNA: TGTGCCAGCAGTGAAGACGGACAGCGCACAGATACGCAGTATTTT. It encodes CASSEDGQRTDTQYF.

The V call is TRBV9, the J call TRBJ2-5; no clear D gene. The germline gives CDR1 SGDLS, CDR2 YYNGEE. Trimming took 3 bases from V and 2 from J, leaving 11 bases between them. The CDR3 runs to 14 residues. The CDR3 bases are TGTGCCAGCAGCGCAACAACAGTTCAAGAGACCCAGTACTTC. It codes for CASSATTVQETQYF.

This clone was seen a handful of times. The chain couples TRBV18 to TRBJ1-1; 9 bases are a match to TRBD1. The V gene end was trimmed by 4 bases and the J gene end by 4 bases; junction bases not matched to a gene: 13. The CDR3 contains 17 residues. CDR1 KGHSH and CDR2 LQKENI come from the germline V gene. The DNA for the CDR3 is TGTGCCAGCTCACAAACTAATCCGGGACAGGGTAGCACTGAAGCTTTCTTT. Translating gives CASSQTNPGQGSTEAFF.

This clone is a singleton in its sample. The V and J genes are TRBV2 and TRBJ2-1, with 12 bases identical to TRBD1. The V and J ends lost 6 bases and 2 bases, in that order; junction bases with no gene match: 2. CDR1 is SNHLY, CDR2 FYNNEI, per germline. This CDR3 is built from 15 residues. CDR3 loop: CASSGTGGAYNEQFF. CDR3 nucleotides: TGTGCCAGCAGCGGGACAGGGGGCGCCTACAATGAGCAGTTCTTC.

The V call is TRBV4-1, the J call TRBJ1-6, with D possibly TRBD1 on 6 matching bases. CDR3 length: 17 residues. The V and J ends lost 1 base and 6 bases respectively, with 16 bases between them. Germline lookup yields CDR1 MGHRA and CDR2 YSYEKL. CDR3 sequence: CASSQGSWGGSNSPLHF. CDR3 nucleotides: TGCGCCAGCAGCCAAGGGTCTTGGGGGGGCTCTAATTCACCCCTCCACTTT.